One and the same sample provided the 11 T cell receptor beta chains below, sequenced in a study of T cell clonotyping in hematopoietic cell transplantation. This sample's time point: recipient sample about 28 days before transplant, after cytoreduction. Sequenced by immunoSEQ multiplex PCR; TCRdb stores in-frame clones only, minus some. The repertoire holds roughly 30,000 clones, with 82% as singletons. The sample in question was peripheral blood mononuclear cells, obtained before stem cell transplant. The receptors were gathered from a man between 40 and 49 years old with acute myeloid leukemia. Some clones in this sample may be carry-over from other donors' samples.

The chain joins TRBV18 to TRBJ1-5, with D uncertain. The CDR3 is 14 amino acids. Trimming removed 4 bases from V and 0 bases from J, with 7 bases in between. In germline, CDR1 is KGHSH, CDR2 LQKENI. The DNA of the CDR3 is TGTGCCAGCTCACTAGCCAATAGCAATCAGCCCCAGCATTTT. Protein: CASSLANSNQPQHF.

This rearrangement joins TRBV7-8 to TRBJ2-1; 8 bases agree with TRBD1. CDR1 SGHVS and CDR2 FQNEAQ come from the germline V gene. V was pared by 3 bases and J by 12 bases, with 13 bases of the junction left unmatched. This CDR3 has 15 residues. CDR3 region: CASSLGLSGGAGQFF. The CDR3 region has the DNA TGTGCCAGCAGCTTGGGGCTCTCAGGGGGCGCAGGGCAGTTCTTC.

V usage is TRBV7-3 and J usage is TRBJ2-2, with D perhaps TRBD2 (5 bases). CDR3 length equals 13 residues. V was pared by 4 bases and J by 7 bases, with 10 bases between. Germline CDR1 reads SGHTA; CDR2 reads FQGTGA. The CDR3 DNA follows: TGTGCCAGCAGCTCGGACTGGGGCGGGGAGCTGTTTTTT. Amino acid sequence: CASSSDWGGELFF.

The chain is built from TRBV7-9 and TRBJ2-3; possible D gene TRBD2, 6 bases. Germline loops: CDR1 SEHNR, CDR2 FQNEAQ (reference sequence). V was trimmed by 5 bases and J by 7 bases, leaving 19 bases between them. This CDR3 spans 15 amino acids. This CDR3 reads CASSPGGGNMNTQYF. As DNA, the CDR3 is TGTGCCAGCAGCCCCGGAGGAGGGAACATGAATACGCAGTATTTT.

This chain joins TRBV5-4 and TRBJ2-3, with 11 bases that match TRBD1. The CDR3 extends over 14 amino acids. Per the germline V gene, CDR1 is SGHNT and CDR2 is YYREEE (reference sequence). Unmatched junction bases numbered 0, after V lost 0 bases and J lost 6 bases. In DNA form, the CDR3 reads TGTGCCAGCAGCTTGGGGGACAGGGGGGATACGCAGTATTTT. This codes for CASSLGDRGDTQYF.

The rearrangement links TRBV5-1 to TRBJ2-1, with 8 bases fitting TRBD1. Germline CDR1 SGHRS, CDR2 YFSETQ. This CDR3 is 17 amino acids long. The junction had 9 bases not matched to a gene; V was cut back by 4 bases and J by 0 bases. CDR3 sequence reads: CASSPGQGRSSYNEQFF. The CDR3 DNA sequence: TGCGCCAGCAGCCCAGGACAGGGTAGAAGCTCCTACAATGAGCAGTTCTTC.

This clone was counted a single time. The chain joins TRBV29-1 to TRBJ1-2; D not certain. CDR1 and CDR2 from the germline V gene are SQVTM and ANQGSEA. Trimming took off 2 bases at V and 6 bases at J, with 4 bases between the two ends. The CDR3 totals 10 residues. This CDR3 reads CSVERDGYTF. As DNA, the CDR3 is TGCAGCGTTGAAAGGGATGGCTACACCTTC.

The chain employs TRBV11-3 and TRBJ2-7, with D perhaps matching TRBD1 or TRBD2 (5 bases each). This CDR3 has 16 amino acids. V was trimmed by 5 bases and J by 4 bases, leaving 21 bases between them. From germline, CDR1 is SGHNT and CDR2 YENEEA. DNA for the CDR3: TGTGCCAGCAGCCCCCCATTCGAGGGGTTGGTGTACGAGCAGTACTTC. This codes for CASSPPFEGLVYEQYF. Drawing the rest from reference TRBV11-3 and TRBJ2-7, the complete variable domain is EAGVVQSPRYKIIEKKQPVAFWCNPISGHNTLYWYLQNLGQGPELLIRYENEEAVDDSQLPKDRFSAERLKGVDSTLKIQPAELGDSAVYLCASSPPFEGLVYEQYFGPGTRLTVT.

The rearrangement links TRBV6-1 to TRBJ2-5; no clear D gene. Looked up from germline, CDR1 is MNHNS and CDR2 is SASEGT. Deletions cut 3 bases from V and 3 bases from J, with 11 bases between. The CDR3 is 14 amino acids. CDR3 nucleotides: TGTGCCAGCAGTGATCTCTACCCGAAAGAGACCCAGTACTTC. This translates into CASSDLYPKETQYF.

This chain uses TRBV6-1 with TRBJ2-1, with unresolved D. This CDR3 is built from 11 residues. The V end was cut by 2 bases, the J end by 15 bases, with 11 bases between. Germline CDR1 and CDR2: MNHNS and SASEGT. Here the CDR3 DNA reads TGTGCCAGCAGTGAACCCCCACCGGGGTTCTTC. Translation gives CASSEPPPGFF.

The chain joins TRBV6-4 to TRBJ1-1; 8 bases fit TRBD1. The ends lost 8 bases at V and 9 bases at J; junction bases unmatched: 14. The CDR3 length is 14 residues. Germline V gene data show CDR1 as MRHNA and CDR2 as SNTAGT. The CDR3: CASRRTGTSFKAFF. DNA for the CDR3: TGTGCCAGCCGTCGGACAGGGACGTCTTTCAAAGCTTTCTTT.